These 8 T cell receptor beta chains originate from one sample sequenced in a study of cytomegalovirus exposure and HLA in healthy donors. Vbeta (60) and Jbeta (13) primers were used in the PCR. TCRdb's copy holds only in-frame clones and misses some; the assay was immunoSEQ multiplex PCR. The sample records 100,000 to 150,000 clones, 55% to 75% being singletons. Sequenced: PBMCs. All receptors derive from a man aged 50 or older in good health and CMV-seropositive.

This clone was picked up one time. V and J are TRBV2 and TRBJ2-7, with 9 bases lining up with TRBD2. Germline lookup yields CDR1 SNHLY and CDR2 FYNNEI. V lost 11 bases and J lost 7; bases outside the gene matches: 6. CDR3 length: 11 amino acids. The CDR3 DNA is TGTGCCTCCCTCAGCGGGAGGGAGCAGTACTTC. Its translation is CASLSGREQYF.

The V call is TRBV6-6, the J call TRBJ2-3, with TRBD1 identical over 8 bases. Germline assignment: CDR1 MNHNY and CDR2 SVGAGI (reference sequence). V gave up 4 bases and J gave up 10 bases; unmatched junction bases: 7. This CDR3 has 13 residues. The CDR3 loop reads CASSFRGQAAQYF. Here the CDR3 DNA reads TGTGCCAGCAGTTTTCGGGGACAGGCGGCGCAGTATTTT.

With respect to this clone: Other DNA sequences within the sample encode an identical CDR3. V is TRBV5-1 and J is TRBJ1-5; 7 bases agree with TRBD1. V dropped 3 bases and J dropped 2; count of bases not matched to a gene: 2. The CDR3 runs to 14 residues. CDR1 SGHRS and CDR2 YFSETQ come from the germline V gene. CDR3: CASSSGQGNQPQHF. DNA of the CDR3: TGCGCCAGCAGCTCCGGACAGGGCAATCAGCCCCAGCATTTT.

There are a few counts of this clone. CDR3 nucleotide sequence: TGCAGCGCAGGGACAATAAATTTGAACACTGAAGCTTTCTTT. This translates into CSAGTINLNTEAFF. This chain links TRBV29-1 with TRBJ1-1, with D perhaps TRBD1 (6 bases). Trimming left V 7 bases short and J 0 bases short, with 15 bases between. The CDR3 is 14 residues long. The germline CDR1 and CDR2 sequences are SQVTM and ANQGSEA. The complete variable domain, with remaining parts taken from reference TRBV29-1 and TRBJ1-1, reads SAVISQKPSRDICQRGTSLTIQCQVDSQVTMMFWYRQQPGQSLTLIATANQGSEATYESGFVIDKFPISRPNLTFSTLTVSNMSPEDSSIYLCSAGTINLNTEAFFGQGTRLTVV.

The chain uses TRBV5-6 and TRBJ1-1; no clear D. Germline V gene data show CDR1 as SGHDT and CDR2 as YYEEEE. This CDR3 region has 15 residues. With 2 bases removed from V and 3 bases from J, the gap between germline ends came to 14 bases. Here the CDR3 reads CASSFRGSRYTEAFF. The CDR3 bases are TGTGCCAGCAGCTTTCGGGGTTCGAGGTACACTGAAGCTTTCTTT.

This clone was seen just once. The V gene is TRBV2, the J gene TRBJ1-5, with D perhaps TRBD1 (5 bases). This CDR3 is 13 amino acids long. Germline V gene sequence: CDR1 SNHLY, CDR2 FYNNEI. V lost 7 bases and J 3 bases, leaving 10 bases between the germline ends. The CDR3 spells CASKGQVNQPQHF. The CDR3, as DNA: TGTGCCAGCAAGGGGCAGGTCAATCAGCCCCAGCATTTT.

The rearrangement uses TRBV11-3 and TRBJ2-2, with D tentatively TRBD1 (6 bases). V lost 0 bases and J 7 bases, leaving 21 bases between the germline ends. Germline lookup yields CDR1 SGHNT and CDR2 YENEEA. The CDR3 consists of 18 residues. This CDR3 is CASSLDRPGQTSDGELFF. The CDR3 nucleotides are TGTGCCAGCAGCTTAGATAGGCCCGGACAGACTTCGGACGGGGAGCTGTTTTTT.

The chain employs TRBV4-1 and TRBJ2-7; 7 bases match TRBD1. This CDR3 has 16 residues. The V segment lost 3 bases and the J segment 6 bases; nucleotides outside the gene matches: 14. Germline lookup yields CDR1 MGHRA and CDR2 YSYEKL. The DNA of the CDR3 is TGCGCCAGCAGCCAGACAATGAACAGGGGTATGGGCGAGCAGTACTTC. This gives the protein CASSQTMNRGMGEQYF.